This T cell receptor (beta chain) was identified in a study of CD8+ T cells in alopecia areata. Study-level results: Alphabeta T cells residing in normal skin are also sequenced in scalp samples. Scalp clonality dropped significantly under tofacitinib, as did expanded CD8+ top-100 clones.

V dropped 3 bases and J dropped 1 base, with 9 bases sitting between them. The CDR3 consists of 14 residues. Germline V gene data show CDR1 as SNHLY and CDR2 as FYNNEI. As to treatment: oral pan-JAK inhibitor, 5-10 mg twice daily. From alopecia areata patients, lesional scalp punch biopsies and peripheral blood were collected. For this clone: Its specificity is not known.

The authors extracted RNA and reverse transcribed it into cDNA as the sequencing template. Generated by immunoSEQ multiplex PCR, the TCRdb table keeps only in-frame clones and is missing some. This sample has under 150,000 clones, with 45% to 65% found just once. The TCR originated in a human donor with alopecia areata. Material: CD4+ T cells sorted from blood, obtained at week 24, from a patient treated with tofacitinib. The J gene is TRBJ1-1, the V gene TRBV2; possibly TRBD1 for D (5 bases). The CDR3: CASSEGTKNTEAFF. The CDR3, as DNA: TGTGCCAGCAGTGAGGGGACCAAGAACACTGAAGCTTTCTTT.